This TCR beta chain originates from a study of CD8+ T cells in alopecia areata. RNA was extracted and reverse transcribed into cDNA as the sequencing template. Some clones are missing from TCRdb's copy, which holds only in-frame ones; the method was immunoSEQ multiplex PCR. The top ten clones hold 10% to 12% of a sample with 150,000 to 200,000 clones, about 72% of them seen once. The V end was cut by 0 bases, the J end by 6 bases, with 0 bases between. The CDR3 sequence is 10 residues long. Germline V CDR1 and CDR2: DFQATT, SNEGSKA (reference sequence). The J gene is TRBJ2-4, the V gene TRBV20-1; no reliable D call. The source is a human donor with alopecia areata. The material was CD8+ T cells sorted from blood, obtained at week 0. The CDR3 DNA reads TGCAGTGCTAGAGAAAACATTCAGTACTTC. It encodes CSARENIQYF.